This T cell receptor (beta chain) was found in a study of T cell repertoires in cytomegalovirus infection. General observations from the study: Frequencies of public TCR beta families were cumulated, and this identified carriers of CMV plus the relevant HLA.

Only a few counts were recorded for this clonotype. As yet, its antigen is unknown. One entry per CDR3 protein results from TCRdb running MiXCR on the reads. The sample includes about 890,000 distinct CDR3 sequences, 31% of them seen just once. Germline loops: CDR1 SGHNT, CDR2 YENEEA. V lost 4 bases and J 4 bases, leaving 8 bases between the germline ends. This CDR3 has 13 amino acids. The chain has TRBV11-3 and TRBJ2-1; perhaps TRBD1 as D (6 bases). The receptor was derived from a human donor in good health (CMV status not recorded). Some clones in this sample may be carry-over from other donors' samples. The specimen comprised cultured CD8+ T cells from PBMCs, sampled from culture after CMV antigen stimulation. Here the CDR3 DNA reads TGTGCCAGCAGCTCGGACAGATACAATGAGCAGTTCTTC. Translating it yields CASSSDRYNEQFF.